What follows are 8 T cell receptor beta chains derived from one specimen sequenced in a study of T cell responses to AZD1222 COVID-19 vaccine. Clones were sequenced by immunoSEQ multiplex PCR, and TCRdb holds only the in-frame ones, with some missing. The sample records 130,000 or so clones, approximately 95% being singletons. Source: peripheral blood, taken on day 0 of MenACWY control vaccination. These receptors came from an adult in good health.

The chain joins TRBV3-1 (or the pseudogene TRBV3-2) to TRBJ1-1; unclear D gene. Trimming took 1 base from V and 10 from J, leaving 19 bases between them. The germline CDR1 and CDR2 sequences are LGHDT and YNNKEL (reference sequence). The CDR3 covers 15 residues. The CDR3 DNA reads TGTGCCAGCAGCCAAGGTTTGGTGGGCCTGGCGGGAGCTTTCTTT. Translation: CASSQGLVGLAGAFF.

The chain uses TRBV9 and TRBJ1-1; a possible D gene is TRBD1 (5 bases). Germline CDR1 is SGDLS and CDR2 is YYNGEE. The CDR3 runs to 14 residues. Trimming stripped 0 bases from V and 5 bases from J, with 11 bases between. CDR3 in DNA: TGTGCCAGCAGCGTAGGAGGGGTTGGGACTGAAGCTTTCTTT. As protein: CASSVGGVGTEAFF.

The rearrangement links TRBV7-2 to TRBJ1-2; D might be TRBD1 (6 bases). V dropped 5 bases and J dropped 5 bases, with 12 bases sitting between them. The CDR3 runs to 13 residues. The V gene's germline CDR1 is SGHTA and CDR2 FQGNSA. The CDR3 nucleotides are TGTGCCAGCAGCCTACAGGGCCCTTATGGCTACACCTTC. It is translated as CASSLQGPYGYTF.

The rearrangement joins TRBV6-5 to TRBJ1-1, with 8 bases identical to TRBD1. Trimming took 9 bases from V and 4 from J; bases not matched to a gene: 13. Germline V CDR1 and CDR2: MNHEY, SVGAGI. The CDR3 sequence is 15 residues long. CDR3 DNA sequence: TGTGCCAGTTGGGAGGACAGGGTGGGGGGCACTGAAGCTTTCTTT. Its protein is CASWEDRVGGTEAFF.

V usage is TRBV28 and J usage is TRBJ1-1, with D hard to call. The germline CDR1 and CDR2 sequences are MDHEN and SYDVKM. Between the trimmed V and J ends, which lost 3 bases and 6 bases, there was a span of 17 bases. The length of the CDR3 is 15 residues. The CDR3 here is CASSFNKGRSSEAFF. In DNA, the CDR3 is TGTGCCAGCAGTTTTAATAAAGGGAGGTCTTCTGAAGCTTTCTTT. Full variable domain (missing parts from reference TRBV28 and TRBJ1-1): DVKVTQSSRYLVKRTGEKVFLECVQDMDHENMFWYRQDPGLGLRLIYFSYDVKMKEKGDIPEGYSVSREKKERFSLILESASTNQTSMYLCASSFNKGRSSEAFFGQGTRLTVV.

V usage is TRBV4-3 and J usage is TRBJ1-1, with 11 bases matching TRBD1. Trimming at V came to 1 base and at J to 7 bases, leaving 17 bases not matched to a gene. The CDR3 sequence is 19 residues long. CDR1 is LGHNA, CDR2 YSLEER, per germline. The CDR3 DNA reads TGCGCCAGCAGCCAAGCAACTAGTCCGGGACAGGGGGTCACCGATGAAGCTTTCTTT. Its protein is CASSQATSPGQGVTDEAFF.

The chain employs TRBV4-3 and TRBJ2-3; D is perhaps TRBD2 (5 bases). The CDR3 spans 15 residues. Trimming stripped 0 bases from V and 0 bases from J, with 7 bases between. The germline CDR1 and CDR2 sequences are LGHNA and YSLEER. Here the CDR3 DNA reads TGCGCCAGCAGCCAAGAGGTAGCGAGCACAGATACGCAGTATTTT. Its translation is CASSQEVASTDTQYF.

This chain connects TRBV12-3 or TRBV12-4 to TRBJ1-1, with TRBD1 matching 8 bases. The CDR3 spans 13 residues. Germline trimming cut 7 bases from V and 5 bases from J; bases unmatched to any gene: 6. The CDR3 region is CASTPDRETEAFF. The DNA of the CDR3 is TGTGCCAGCACCCCGGACAGGGAGACTGAAGCTTTCTTT.